This paragraph covers one T cell receptor delta chain sequence. A much larger clone differs by one base, so this may be a read error. TCRdb re-identified clones in the RT-PCR reads via CATT. The sample has more than 4,500 delta-chain clones, roughly 10% seen once. V was clipped by 0 bases and J by 0 bases, with 37 bases between them. The germline V gene encodes CDR1 GEAIGNYY and CDR2 EKD. The CDR3 has 24 amino acids. The data were taken from a study of gamma-delta T cells after stem cell transplantation. Material for sequencing was gamma-delta T cells. The chain employs TRDV2 and TRDJ1; D perhaps matches TRDD3 (6 bases). This receptor was obtained from a human donor. It is not recorded whose cells these are; they may come from a transplant donor. The CDR3 loop reads CACDTVPSNDPGDPLNYYTDKLIF. For the CDR3, the DNA is TGTGCCTGTGACACCGTTCCCTCTAATGATCCTGGGGATCCACTCAACTACTACACCGATAAACTCATCTTT.